This T cell receptor beta chain originates from a study of CD8 T cells in Susac syndrome. The RNA, about 0.5 to 1 ug, was put through reverse transcription using random hexamers. TCRdb re-called the immunoSEQ multiplex PCR reads through MiXCR, storing one row per CDR3 protein. The sample consists of about 290,000 distinct CDR3 sequences, roughly 85% of them appearing once. Trimming removed 2 bases at V and 7 bases at J, with 13 bases between. Looked up from germline, CDR1 is SGHRS and CDR2 is YFSETQ. The CDR3 runs 14 residues. CD8+ and CD4+ T cells taken from blood had their TCR beta sequenced. Sequencing input: CD8+ T cells from PBMCs. The clonotype was recovered from a human donor with multiple sclerosis. The chain carries TRBV5-1 and TRBJ2-1, with D possibly matching TRBD2 (6 bases). The CDR3 region is CASSFRKGRNEQFF. Here the CDR3 DNA reads TGCGCCAGCAGCTTTAGAAAGGGGAGGAATGAGCAGTTCTTC.